This T cell receptor beta chain derives from a study of cytotoxic CD8 clonotypes in ibrutinib-treated CLL (dated by TCRdb to the early 2020s). In terms of the full investigation: The cohort had ten to twelve relapsed/refractory and roughly 15 treatment-naive patients; approximately 17 were IGHV unmutated. Responses were partial in roughly 24 patients and complete in 2; after median around 65 months follow-up, about 14 stayed in remission and approximately twelve progressed. Samples averaged approximately 260,000 productive templates and approximately 100,000 productive rearrangements. All remission and progressive disease samples were collected while patients were still receiving ibrutinib. Cryopreserved peripheral blood mononuclear cells were collected before treatment, at response, and at either disease progression or sustained remission. Response samples were taken after a median of approximately 12 months on treatment, ranging from 6 to 36 months. Of the 70 to 100 people in the trial, 26 had longitudinal samples available. General findings and caveats noted by the study authors: Lymph node repertoires were not examined, and the timing of sampling was not matched between patients in sustained remission and those whose disease progressed. Public clonotypes were rare and either shrank or stayed stable during treatment, and the rise in clonality at ibrutinib response reflected expansion of private clonotypes. At ibrutinib response clonality went up, during sustained remission it held steady, and at progression it dropped back toward baseline. Baseline clonality exceeded that of age-matched healthy donors and correlated strongly with circulating CD8+ T-cell counts.

V is clipped by 4 bases and J by 1 base, and the sequence between their germline boundaries is 10 bases long. Via the germline V gene, CDR1 is SQVTM and CDR2 ANQGSEA. From the cysteine up to the phenylalanine, the CDR3 has a length of 13 residues. The sequence is cut down to CDR3 DNA, 39 bases in frame from base 1. To note about this clone: The clone's antigen remains unknown. Nothing much larger sits one base from this clone, and base qualities are not available.

Each clonotype received, on average, 10x coverage in deep resolution sequencing performed on a MiSeq, where the target depth lay between 1 in 1 million and 1 in 200,000 T cells. The immunoSEQ hsTCRB Kit was used to generate TCR beta libraries. In the source study's methods: ImmunoSEQ Data Assistant and ImmunoSEQ Analyzer were used for data analysis, and V, D and J genes were assigned according to IMGT definitions. Clonality, which ranges from 0 to 1, was calculated as one minus the normalized Shannon entropy of productive rearrangement frequencies. Only overrepresented clonotypes making up at least 0.05% of each patient's repertoire were included in the public clonotype analysis. More than ten repertoires from age-matched healthy donors, obtained from immuneACCESS, served as clonality controls. The immuneACCESS repertoire file appears here via TCRdb, limited to in-frame rearrangements. These files lack a portion of the clones; in checked studies, under half of the deficit traces to unresolved V genes, and the cause of the others is not known. Clone size and V and J calls were adopted from that table, with D and trimming inferred from the DNA. The sample contains over 150,000 clones, about four fifths of them found a single time. Around 2% of the sample lies in the top ten.

The sample's time point label is to be understood as: approximately eleven months on ibrutinib. For TCR beta library preparation, approximately 2.2 micrograms of genomic DNA were isolated from cryopreserved PBMCs. Longitudinal blood samples from CLL patients on ibrutinib monotherapy were analyzed using high-throughput TCR beta sequencing. The patients took part in an open-label, single-center phase 2 trial of ibrutinib monotherapy. This material consisted of PBMCs, taken after 12 months of ibrutinib treatment. The chain is made from TRBV29-1 and TRBJ1-1; confidence is insufficient to name the D gene. The receptor was isolated from a human donor with chronic lymphocytic leukemia. This receptor carries the CDR3 CSVAVGANTEAFF. The bases are TGCAGCGTTGCGGTCGGAGCGAACACTGAAGCTTTCTTT.